This T cell receptor (beta chain) derives from a study of blood T cell repertoires in COVID-19. Study information: Sites in the United States, Italy and Spain provided acute and convalescent COVID-19 samples. Nucleic acid was either cDNA or gDNA, and it came from T cells, B-cell-depleted T cells, or PBMCs.

Authors' analysis steps: Researchers report that nucleated cell counts were estimated from reference gene primer amplification. Using immunoSEQ multiplex PCR, the repertoire was profiled, and TCRdb retains in-frame clones only, with some absent. V, J and clone size reflect that table, while D and trimming were determined from the DNA. The sample includes about 94,000 clones, around 87% seen only once; the top ten take 7% to 9%. With V trimmed by 4 bases and J by 7 bases, 9 bases remained unmatched. The CDR3 is 15 amino acids. The germline CDR1 and CDR2 sequences are SGDLS and YYNGEE. V gene TRBV9 combines with J gene TRBJ1-4; TRBD1 agrees at 8 bases. The sample was peripheral blood. The clonotype originates from a human donor with acute or convalescent COVID-19. The donor label of this sample is uncertain. CDR3 DNA: TGTGCCAGCAGCCTAGGGGGACAGGTAGTTGAAAAACTGTTTTTT. This sequence encodes CASSLGGQVVEKLFF.